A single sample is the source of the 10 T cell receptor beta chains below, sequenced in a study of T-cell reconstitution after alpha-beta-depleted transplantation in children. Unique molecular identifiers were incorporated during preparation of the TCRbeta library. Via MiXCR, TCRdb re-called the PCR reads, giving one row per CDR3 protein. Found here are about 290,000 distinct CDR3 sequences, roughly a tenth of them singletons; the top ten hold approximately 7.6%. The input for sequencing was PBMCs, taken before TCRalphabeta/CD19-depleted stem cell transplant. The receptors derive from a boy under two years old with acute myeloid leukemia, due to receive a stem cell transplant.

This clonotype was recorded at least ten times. For the CDR3, the DNA is TGTGCCATCAGTGAGTTGACAGGGCCCTACGAGCAGTACTTC. Its protein is CAISELTGPYEQYF. This chain joins TRBV10-3 and TRBJ2-7; 7 bases are a match to TRBD1. Germline V CDR1 and CDR2: ENHRY, SYGVKD. CDR3 size: 14 residues. V shed 1 base, J shed 2 bases, and the junction held 2 bases outside the gene matches.

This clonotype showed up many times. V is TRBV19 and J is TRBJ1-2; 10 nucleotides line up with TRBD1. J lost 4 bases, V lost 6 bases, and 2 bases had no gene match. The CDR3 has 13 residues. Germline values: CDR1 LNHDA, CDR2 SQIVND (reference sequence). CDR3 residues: CASRGQGGYGYTF. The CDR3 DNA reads TGTGCCAGTAGAGGACAGGGGGGCTATGGCTACACCTTC.

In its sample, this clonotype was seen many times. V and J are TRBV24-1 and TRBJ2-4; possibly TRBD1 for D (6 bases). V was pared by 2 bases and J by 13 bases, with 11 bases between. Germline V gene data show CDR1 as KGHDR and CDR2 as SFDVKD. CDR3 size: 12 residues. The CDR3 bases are TGTGCCACCAGTGATTCTCTGACAGGACAGTACTTC. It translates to CATSDSLTGQYF.

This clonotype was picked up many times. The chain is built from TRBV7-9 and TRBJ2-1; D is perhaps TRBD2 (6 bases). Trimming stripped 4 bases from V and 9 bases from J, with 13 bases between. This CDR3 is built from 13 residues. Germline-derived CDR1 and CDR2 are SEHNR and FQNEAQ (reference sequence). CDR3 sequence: CASSSTRNGEQFF. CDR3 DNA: TGTGCCAGCAGCTCGACTAGAAATGGTGAGCAGTTCTTC.

CDR3: CASRRGLYEQYF. The CDR3 coding sequence is TGTGCCAGCAGGCGGGGTCTTTACGAGCAGTACTTC. The rearrangement links TRBV6-5 to TRBJ2-7; TRBD2 might be the D (6 bases). Deletions cut 6 bases from V and 4 bases from J, with 10 bases between. Germline values: CDR1 MNHEY, CDR2 SVGAGI. This CDR3 contains 12 residues.

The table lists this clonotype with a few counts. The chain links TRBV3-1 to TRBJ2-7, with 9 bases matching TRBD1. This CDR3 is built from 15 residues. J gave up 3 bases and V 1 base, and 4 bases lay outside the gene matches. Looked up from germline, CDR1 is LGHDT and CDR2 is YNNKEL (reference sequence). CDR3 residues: CASSQGRTGDYEQYF. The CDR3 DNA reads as TGTGCCAGCAGCCAAGGGCGGACAGGGGACTACGAGCAGTACTTC.

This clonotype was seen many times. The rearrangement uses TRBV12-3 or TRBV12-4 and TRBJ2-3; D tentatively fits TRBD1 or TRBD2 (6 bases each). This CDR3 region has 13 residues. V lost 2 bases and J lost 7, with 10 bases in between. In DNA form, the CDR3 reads TGTGCCAGCAGTTTACGGGGGCTGAATACGCAGTATTTT. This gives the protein CASSLRGLNTQYF.

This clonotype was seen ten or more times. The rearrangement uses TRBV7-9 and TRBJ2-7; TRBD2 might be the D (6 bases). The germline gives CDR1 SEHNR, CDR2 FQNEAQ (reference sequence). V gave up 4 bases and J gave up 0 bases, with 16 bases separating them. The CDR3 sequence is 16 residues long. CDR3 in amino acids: CASSWGLYTSSYEQYF. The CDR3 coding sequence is TGTGCCAGCAGCTGGGGACTCTACACGTCCTCCTACGAGCAGTACTTC.

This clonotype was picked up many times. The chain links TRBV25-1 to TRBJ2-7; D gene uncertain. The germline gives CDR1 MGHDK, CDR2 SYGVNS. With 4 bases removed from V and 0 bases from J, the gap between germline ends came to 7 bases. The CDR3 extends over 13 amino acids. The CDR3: CASSVVSSYEQYF. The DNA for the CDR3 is TGTGCCAGCAGTGTCGTGAGCTCCTACGAGCAGTACTTC.

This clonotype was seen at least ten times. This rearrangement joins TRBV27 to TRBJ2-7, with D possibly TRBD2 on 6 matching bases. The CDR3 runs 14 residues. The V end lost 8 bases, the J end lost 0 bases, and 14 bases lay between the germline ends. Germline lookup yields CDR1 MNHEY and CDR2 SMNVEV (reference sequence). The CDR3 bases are TGTGCCAGCCGCCCGGGAGTGGGCTCCTACGAGCAGTACTTC. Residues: CASRPGVGSYEQYF.